Listed below are T cell receptor beta chains from one sample, sequenced in a study of blood T cell repertoires in COVID-19. The table came from immunoSEQ multiplex PCR; TCRdb's copy has only in-frame clones and leaves some out. The sample gives over 300,000 clones, nearly 90% of which show up once; 4.5% to 7% is in the top ten. Input material: PBMCs or T cells enriched from blood (not recorded which). These receptors were taken from a woman in her twenties or thirties who had recovered from COVID-19. The CDR3 runs from the conserved cysteine through the conserved F or W. Fields, in order: CDR3 protein, CDR3 DNA, V gene, J gene, D gene, clone size. The D gene is left open where the match is weak. Clone size is shown for a subset of rows, as once, few, many or a class of expanded clone.

CAWTEEGTYNSPLHF	TGTGCCTGGACAGAAGAGGGAACCTATAATTCACCCCTCCACTTT	TRBV30	TRBJ1-6	-	-
CASSPDRNSPLHF	TGTGCCAGCAGCCCGGACAGGAATTCACCCCTCCACTTT	TRBV12-3/TRBV12-4	TRBJ1-6	TRBD1	-
CASRGLTGGWDTEAFF	TGTGCCAGTAGGGGTCTAACAGGGGGGTGGGACACTGAAGCTTTCTTT	TRBV19	TRBJ1-1	TRBD1	-
CASSPVFEEKLFF	TGTGCCAGCAGCCCAGTCTTCGAAGAAAAACTGTTTTTT	TRBV7-8	TRBJ1-4	-	-
CASSGWGQGSVTGELFF	TGTGCCAGCAGTGGCTGGGGACAGGGATCCGTGACCGGGGAGCTGTTTTTT	TRBV6-1	TRBJ2-2	TRBD1	-
CATSRGGEQYF	TGTGCCACCAGCAGGGGGGGGGAGCAGTACTTC	TRBV15	TRBJ2-7	TRBD2	-
CASSASLDRGGYTF	TGTGCCAGCAGCGCCTCATTAGACAGGGGTGGCTACACCTTC	TRBV9	TRBJ1-2	TRBD1	-
CASSPRTRSNEKLFF	TGTGCCAGCAGCCCTAGGACAAGAAGTAATGAAAAACTGTTTTTT	TRBV5-6	TRBJ1-4	-	-
CASSVVAGSNTGELFF	TGTGCCAGCAGCGTAGTAGCCGGCTCGAACACCGGGGAGCTGTTTTTT	TRBV9	TRBJ2-2	-	once
CASNRLGDRGAGYTF	TGTGCCAGCAACAGACTGGGAGACAGGGGGGCAGGCTACACCTTC	TRBV2	TRBJ1-2	TRBD1	-
CASSQNRGRGEKLFF	TGCGCCAGCAGCCAGAACAGGGGGCGTGGGGAAAAACTGTTTTTT	TRBV5-1	TRBJ1-4	TRBD1	-
CSASPGEASARPQHF	TGCAGTGCTAGTCCGGGGGAGGCATCGGCGAGGCCCCAGCATTTT	TRBV20-1	TRBJ1-5	-	-
CASSSPGRGTEAFF	TGTGCCAGCAGTTCCCCGGGGAGGGGGACTGAAGCTTTCTTT	TRBV6-5	TRBJ1-1	-	-
CAAGRRPALDEQYF	TGTGCCGCGGGGCGCCGGCCCGCTCTGGACGAGCAGTACTTC	TRBV6-5	TRBJ2-7	-	-
CAISQDRSSGYTF	TGTGCCATCAGTCAAGACAGATCGTCGGGCTACACCTTC	TRBV10-3	TRBJ1-2	-	-
CASRAVLGAYGYTF	TGTGCCAGCAGGGCGGTGCTGGGGGCCTATGGCTACACCTTC	TRBV6-5	TRBJ1-2	-	-
CASSRSRGRDSPLHF	TGTGCCAGCAGTCGATCCAGGGGGCGGGATTCACCCCTCCACTTT	TRBV4-2	TRBJ1-6	TRBD1	-
CASRRDRVSAGELFF	TGTGCCAGTAGAAGGGACAGGGTATCGGCCGGGGAGCTGTTTTTT	TRBV19	TRBJ2-2	TRBD1	-
CSVGSGSYGYTF	TGCAGCGTTGGGAGCGGATCGTATGGCTACACCTTC	TRBV29-1	TRBJ1-2	-	once
CASSLARQGQGYTF	TGTGCCAGCAGCTTAGCCCGACAGGGACAAGGCTACACCTTC	TRBV7-2	TRBJ1-2	TRBD1	-
CASSEAAGRPYQPQHF	TGTGCCAGCAGTGAAGCGGCGGGACGGCCTTATCAGCCCCAGCATTTT	TRBV6-1	TRBJ1-5	-	-
CASSPVASGQPQHF	TGTGCCAGCAGCCCTGTCGCTAGTGGTCAGCCCCAGCATTTT	TRBV6-2/TRBV6-3	TRBJ1-5	-	-
CASSTPMRRGLAKNIQYF	TGTGCCAGTAGTACCCCCATGCGTAGGGGACTAGCCAAAAACATTCAGTACTTC	TRBV19	TRBJ2-4	-	-
CASSQVQGAGETQYF	TGCGCCAGCAGCCAAGTTCAGGGGGCGGGGGAGACCCAGTACTTC	TRBV4-1	TRBJ2-5	TRBD1	-
CASSSLPTNEKLFF	TGTGCCAGCTCGAGCCTACCAACTAATGAAAAACTGTTTTTT	TRBV18	TRBJ1-4	-	-
CASSFAGAGANVLTF	TGTGCCAGCAGCTTTGCAGGGGCTGGGGCCAACGTCCTGACTTTC	TRBV5-8	TRBJ2-6	-	-
CASSTLDRDTEAFF	TGTGCCAGTAGTACGCTCGACCGGGACACTGAAGCTTTCTTT	TRBV19	TRBJ1-1	-	once
CASYCLLPRRDEQYF	TGTGCCAGCTATTGTCTCCTTCCCCGGCGGGACGAGCAGTACTTC	TRBV27	TRBJ2-7	-	-
CASSLEFRRDLGAFF	TGTGCCAGCAGCTTAGAATTTAGGAGGGACCTGGGGGCTTTCTTT	TRBV7-2	TRBJ1-1	-	-
CASSQNEGDTQYF	TGTGCCAGCAGCCAGAACGAGGGAGATACGCAGTATTTT	TRBV7-3	TRBJ2-3	-	-
CASSQERDSYNEQFF	TGTGCCAGCAGCCAAGAGAGGGACAGCTACAATGAGCAGTTCTTC	TRBV14	TRBJ2-1	TRBD1	-
CATSDARHDNEQFF	TGTGCCACCAGTGATGCCAGACACGACAATGAGCAGTTCTTC	TRBV24-1	TRBJ2-1	-	once
CAWRGQRQETQYF	TGTGCCTGGAGGGGACAGAGACAAGAGACCCAGTACTTC	TRBV30	TRBJ2-5	TRBD1	-
CASSWELAASYEQYF	TGTGCCAGCAGCTGGGAACTAGCGGCCTCCTACGAGCAGTACTTC	TRBV7-2	TRBJ2-7	TRBD2	-
CASRPARDRDGYTF	TGTGCCAGCAGGCCAGCCCGGGACAGGGATGGCTACACCTTC	TRBV6-4	TRBJ1-2	TRBD1	-
CASSLGPPGRGFYNEQFF	TGTGCCAGCAGCTTAGGGCCCCCCGGGCGGGGGTTCTACAATGAGCAGTTCTTC	TRBV7-8	TRBJ2-1	TRBD2	once
CASSTTSGDANQPQHF	TGTGCCAGTAGCACGACTTCCGGGGATGCCAATCAGCCCCAGCATTTT	TRBV19	TRBJ1-5	-	-
CASSIQGTNEKLFF	TGTGCCAGTAGTATCCAGGGGACTAATGAAAAACTGTTTTTT	TRBV19	TRBJ1-4	-	-
CASSLRDRIAGELFF	TGTGCCAGCAGTTTGCGGGACAGGATCGCCGGGGAGCTGTTTTTT	TRBV27	TRBJ2-2	TRBD1	-
CASSPGQPSGNTIYF	TGTGCCAGCTCACCCGGACAGCCTTCTGGAAACACCATATATTTT	TRBV18	TRBJ1-3	-	-